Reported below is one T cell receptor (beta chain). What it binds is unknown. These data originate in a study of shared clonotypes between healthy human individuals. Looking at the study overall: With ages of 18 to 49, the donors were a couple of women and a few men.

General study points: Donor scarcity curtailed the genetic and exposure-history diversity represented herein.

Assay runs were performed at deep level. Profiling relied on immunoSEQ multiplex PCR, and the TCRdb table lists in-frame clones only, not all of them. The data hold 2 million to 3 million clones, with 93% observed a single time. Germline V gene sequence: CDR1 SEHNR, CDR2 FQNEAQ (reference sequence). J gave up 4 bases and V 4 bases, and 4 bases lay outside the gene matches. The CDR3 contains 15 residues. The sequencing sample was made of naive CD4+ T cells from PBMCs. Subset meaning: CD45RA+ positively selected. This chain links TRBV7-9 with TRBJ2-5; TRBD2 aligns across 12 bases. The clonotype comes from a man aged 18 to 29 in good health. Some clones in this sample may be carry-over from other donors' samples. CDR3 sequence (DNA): TGTGCCAGCAGCTCCGGACTAGCGGGATTAGAGACCCAGTACTTC. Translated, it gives CASSSGLAGLETQYF.